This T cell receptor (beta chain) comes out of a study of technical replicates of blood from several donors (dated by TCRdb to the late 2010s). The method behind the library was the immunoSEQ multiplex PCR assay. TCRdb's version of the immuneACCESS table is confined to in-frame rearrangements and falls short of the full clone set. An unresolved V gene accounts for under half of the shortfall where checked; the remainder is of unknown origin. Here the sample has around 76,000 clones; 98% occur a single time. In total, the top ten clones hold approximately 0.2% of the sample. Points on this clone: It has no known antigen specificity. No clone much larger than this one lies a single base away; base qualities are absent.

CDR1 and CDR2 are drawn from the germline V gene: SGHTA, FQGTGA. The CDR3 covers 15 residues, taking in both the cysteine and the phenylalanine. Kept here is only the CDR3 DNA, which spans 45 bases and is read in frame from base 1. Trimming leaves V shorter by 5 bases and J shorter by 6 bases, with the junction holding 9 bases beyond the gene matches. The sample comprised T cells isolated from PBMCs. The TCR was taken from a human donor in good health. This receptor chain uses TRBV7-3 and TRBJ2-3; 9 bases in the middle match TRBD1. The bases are TGTGCCAGCAGCGGGTCACAGGGGGCAAGGGATACGCAGTATTTT. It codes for CASSGSQGARDTQYF.